Described below is a single T cell receptor (beta chain) sequence and its context. This record belongs to a study of monozygotic twins with inflammatory bowel disease. Germline V gene data show CDR1 as SGHTA and CDR2 as FQGNSA. There are 14 residues in the CDR3. TCRdb reprocessed the 5' RACE reads; each CDR3 protein has one entry and no DNA is given. The sample totals approximately 400,000 distinct CDR3 sequences; its top ten clones hold 2.4%. The chain couples TRBV7-2 to TRBJ2-3; absent DNA, TCRdb's TRBD2 call cannot be checked. Material: blood. This receptor was obtained from a human donor with ulcerative colitis or Crohn's disease, or a healthy co-twin of an affected twin (not recorded which). The CDR3 sequence: CASTAGGSMDTQYF.